The 11 T cell receptor beta chains listed next were all sequenced from one sample in a study of cytomegalovirus exposure and HLA in healthy donors. A multiplex PCR was run with 60 Vbeta primers and 13 Jbeta primers. Generated by immunoSEQ multiplex PCR, the TCRdb table keeps only in-frame clones and is missing some. The sample holds 180,000 or so clones, about three quarters seen once. Material: PBMCs. The receptors here all came from a man in his late teens or twenties in good health and CMV-seronegative.

This clone was counted a few times. The V call is TRBV30, the J call TRBJ2-7; tentatively, D is TRBD2 (6 bases). CDR3 length: 13 amino acids. V was pared by 3 bases and J by 0 bases, with 9 bases between. The germline V gene encodes CDR1 GTSNPN and CDR2 SVGIG (reference sequence). CDR3 amino acids: CAWSVGSSYEQYF. The CDR3 nucleotides are TGTGCCTGGAGCGTCGGGAGCTCCTACGAGCAGTACTTC. The full variable domain, with the rest looked up from reference TRBV30 and TRBJ2-7, is SQTIHQWPATLVQPVGSPLSLECTVEGTSNPNLYWYRQAAGRGLQLLFYSVGIGQISSEVPQNLSASRPQDRQFILSSKKLLLSDSGFYLCAWSVGSSYEQYFGPGTRLTVT.

This clone came up a few times. The V gene is TRBV7-6, the J gene TRBJ2-5, with TRBD2 matching 11 bases. CDR3 length: 15 residues. The J segment lost 4 bases and the V segment lost 7 bases, leaving 8 bases of the junction unmatched. CDR1 SGHVS and CDR2 FNYEAQ come from the germline V gene. CDR3 sequence reads: CASTDSGGALETQYF. CDR3 nucleotide sequence: TGTGCCAGCACCGATAGCGGGGGGGCCTTAGAGACCCAGTACTTC.

This chain connects TRBV7-9 to TRBJ2-7; 11 bases match TRBD2. Per germline, CDR1 SEHNR and CDR2 FQNEAQ (reference sequence). The junction had 3 bases not matched to a gene; V was cut back by 2 bases and J by 6 bases. The CDR3 has 14 residues. The CDR3 loop is CASSLTSGSSEQYF. Written as DNA, the CDR3 is TGTGCCAGCAGCTTAACTAGCGGGAGTTCCGAGCAGTACTTC.

The V gene is TRBV7-8, the J gene TRBJ2-3; D unresolved. This CDR3 contains 16 residues. V was clipped by 0 bases and J by 0 bases, with 10 bases between them. Per germline, CDR1 SGHVS and CDR2 FQNEAQ. CDR3 coding DNA: TGTGCCAGCAGCTTAGCCCACACGACTAGCACAGATACGCAGTATTTT. Encoded protein: CASSLAHTTSTDTQYF.

The CDR3 nucleotides are TGTGCCAGCAGAGGAGCGGGGGGTGCCTACGAGCAGTACTTC. It encodes CASRGAGGAYEQYF. The chain links TRBV28 to TRBJ2-7, with 9 bases fitting TRBD2. Per the germline V gene, CDR1 is MDHEN and CDR2 is SYDVKM. V lost 6 bases and J lost 2; bases outside the gene matches: 5. CDR3 length: 14 residues.

V is TRBV6-1 and J is TRBJ1-2, with D uncertain. Looked up from germline, CDR1 is MNHNS and CDR2 is SASEGT. The CDR3 loop spans 13 amino acids. V lost 2 bases and J 3 bases, leaving 7 bases between the germline ends. The CDR3 region is CASSEITDYGYTF. The DNA of the CDR3 is TGTGCCAGCAGTGAAATCACAGACTATGGCTACACCTTC.

The J gene is TRBJ2-5, the V gene TRBV7-2, with TRBD2 matching 9 bases. Germline V gene data show CDR1 as SGHTA and CDR2 as FQGNSA. V shed 2 bases and J 3 bases; nucleotides not matched to a gene: 7. The CDR3 is 16 residues long. CDR3 residues: CASSLRSGGPKETQYF. CDR3 nucleotide sequence: TGTGCCAGCAGCTTACGGAGCGGGGGGCCCAAAGAGACCCAGTACTTC.

The V and J genes are TRBV5-6 and TRBJ1-2; D perhaps matches TRBD1 (5 bases). The CDR3 totals 14 residues. CDR1 and CDR2 (germline): SGHDT, YYEEEE. The V end was cut by 4 bases, the J end by 4 bases, with 14 bases between. DNA for the CDR3: TGTGCCAGCAGCGGACCACAGGTCCCCTATGGCTACACCTTC. It is translated as CASSGPQVPYGYTF.

The chain uses TRBV28 and TRBJ2-1, with 7 nucleotides matching TRBD2. CDR3 length: 15 amino acids. Germline trimming cut 2 bases from V and 6 bases from J; bases unmatched to any gene: 7. In germline, CDR1 is MDHEN, CDR2 SYDVKM. This chain's CDR3 is CASSLGVSGSNEQFF. The CDR3 DNA reads TGTGCCAGCAGTTTAGGTGTTAGCGGGTCCAATGAGCAGTTCTTC.

The rearrangement joins TRBV4-2 to TRBJ2-3, with TRBD1 identical over 9 bases. The V gene's germline CDR1 is LGHNA and CDR2 YNFKEQ. Germline trimming cut 2 bases from V and 6 bases from J; bases unmatched to any gene: 6. The CDR3 contains 15 residues. In nucleotides, the CDR3 is TGTGCCAGCAGCCAAAATCGGGGACAGGGCGATACGCAGTATTTT. Translation: CASSQNRGQGDTQYF.

The chain has TRBV6-5 and TRBJ2-5; D is possibly TRBD1 (5 bases). With 6 bases removed from V and 5 bases from J, the gap between germline ends came to 10 bases. CDR3 length: 12 amino acids. Germline lookup yields CDR1 MNHEY and CDR2 SVGAGI. The CDR3 here is CASSDSVETQYF. DNA of the CDR3: TGTGCCAGCAGCGACAGTGTCGAGACCCAGTACTTC.